This T cell receptor (beta chain) originates from a study of regulatory T cells in long-lasting Graves disease. Study results and caveats: Accuracy was possibly reduced by small sample size.

The CDR3 contains 15 residues. Per the germline V gene, CDR1 is SEHNR and CDR2 is FQNEAQ (reference sequence). With 5 bases clipped from V and 0 bases from J, the junction kept 4 bases outside the gene matches. Library construction for TCR beta used iRepertoire HTBI primers and Arm-PCR of CDR3 regions. TCRdb reprocessed the multiplex PCR reads via MiXCR and lists one record per CDR3 protein. The sample includes 300,000 to 400,000 distinct CDR3 sequences, about 19% of them seen just once. Time point here: persistent/refractory GD, antithyroid drugs over 5 years with positive TRAb. Following extraction of RNA from PBMCs, that RNA was used to make the TCR library. Notes on this clonotype: The target antigen is unknown.

The source of this sequence is a female donor with Graves disease. This chain joins TRBV7-9 and TRBJ1-3, with TRBD1 matching over 7 bases. This sample comprised peripheral blood mononuclear cells (PBMCs), obtained when the disease was refractory, from a patient treated with antithyroid drugs. CDR3 in DNA: TGTGCCAGCAGCCCCCAGGGGGGCTCTGGAAACACCATATATTTT. It is translated as CASSPQGGSGNTIYF. Looking up the rest from reference TRBV7-9 and TRBJ1-3 gives the full variable domain: DTGVSQNPRHKITKRGQNVTFRCDPISEHNRLYWYRQTLGQGPEFLTYFQNEAQLEKSRLLSDRFSAERPKGSFSTLEIQRTEQGDSAMYLCASSPQGGSGNTIYFGEGSWLTVV.